A single T cell receptor beta chain is shown here with its context. It may be a read error: a sequence one base away is much more abundant. V shed 3 bases, J shed 8 bases, and the junction held 10 bases outside the gene matches. Looked up from germline, CDR1 is LNHNV and CDR2 is YYDKDF (reference sequence). The CDR3 is made up of 15 amino acids. This specimen belongs to a study of T cells in Graves' hyperthyroidism and ophthalmopathy. The TCR beta CDR3 regions underwent amplification using RNA transcripts as the source. Carried out on the TCR CDR3, a first-round RT-PCR used the HTBI primer set. MiXCR, applied by TCRdb to the multiplex PCR reads, yields one record per CDR3 protein. Of a few hundred thousand distinct CDR3 sequences listed, over 10% are singletons.

The receptor was isolated from a woman under 30 with Graves' hyperthyroidism. The V and J genes are TRBV15 and TRBJ2-1; 7 bases match TRBD1. The specimen was blood. Here the CDR3 DNA reads TGTGCCACCAGCAGCCGGACAGGAGCGTTCGATGAGCAGTTCTTC. This translates into CATSSRTGAFDEQFF.